This T cell receptor beta chain was identified in a study of post-analysis software for immune sequencing data. Study-level background: The disease courses spanned relapsing-remitting, secondary progressive and progressive-relapsing forms of multiple sclerosis. Study outcomes and limitations: Strong co-clustering by F measure linked samples that shared a preparation batch. Those with multiple sclerosis, the patient group, showed significantly lower normalized Chao1 diversity than controls. Roughly 5 TRBV segments (TRBV5-6, TRBV5-1 and TRBV20-1 among them) occurred more frequently in patients than in controls.

Unmatched junction bases numbered 14, after V lost 4 bases and J lost 9 bases. Germline V gives CDR1 DFQATT, CDR2 SNEGSKA (reference sequence). The length of the CDR3 is 15 residues. Each TCR beta cDNA library carried unique molecular identifiers. Input populations of roughly 0.9 to 10 million T cells gave rise to approximately 500,000 cDNA molecules. TCRdb re-called the PCR reads through MiXCR, storing one row per CDR3 protein. Altogether 600,000 to 700,000 distinct CDR3 sequences are present, approximately 60% being singletons, with the ten largest covering about 11%. Comment on this clonotype: Its antigen is still unknown.

V and J are TRBV20-1 and TRBJ2-1; 8 positions agree with TRBD2. Source material: blood. The TCR originated in a girl aged 2-10 years with multiple sclerosis. CDR3 region: CSAIDSSGRGVEQFF. The DNA of the CDR3 is TGCAGTGCTATAGATTCCAGCGGGAGAGGGGTTGAGCAGTTCTTC.